Listed here are 20 T cell receptor beta chains from one sample, sequenced in a study of blood T cell repertoires in COVID-19. The data were produced by immunoSEQ multiplex PCR, yet TCRdb's version contains in-frame clones alone and is incomplete. The sample has 200,000 or so clones; about nine tenths are singletons. The sample consisted of peripheral blood. These receptors all come from a man aged 30 to 45 with COVID-19, enrolled during active disease.

This clone was found a few times. V usage is TRBV11-2 and J usage is TRBJ1-1; the D is unclear. CDR1 SGHAT and CDR2 FQNNGV come from the germline V gene. The CDR3 runs to 14 residues. Trimming took off 4 bases at V and 1 base at J, with 10 bases between the two ends. The CDR3 bases are TGTGCCAGCAGCTCCCCGAGTAGGAACACTGAAGCTTTCTTT. This translates into CASSSPSRNTEAFF.

The CDR3 sequence is CASSLLAEETQYF. CDR3 sequence (DNA): TGTGCCAGCAGCTTATTGGCAGAAGAGACCCAGTACTTC. The chain employs TRBV7-8 and TRBJ2-5, with D hard to call. The CDR3 is made up of 13 amino acids. Germline V CDR1 and CDR2: SGHVS, FQNEAQ. Trimming cost V 2 bases and J 3 bases, with 7 bases left between them.

This chain connects TRBV5-1 to TRBJ1-1, with 8 positions matching TRBD1. From germline, CDR1 is SGHRS and CDR2 YFSETQ. CDR3 size: 15 residues. V shed 2 bases, J shed 1 base, and the junction held 4 bases outside the gene matches. The CDR3 DNA is TGCGCCAGCAGCTTCGGACAGGGAGGGAACACTGAAGCTTTCTTT. Its translation is CASSFGQGGNTEAFF.

The chain is built from TRBV9 and TRBJ1-5; no definite D call. Trimming pared 0 bases from V and 5 bases from J, leaving 12 bases between. This CDR3 has 15 amino acids. Germline CDR1 reads SGDLS; CDR2 reads YYNGEE. The CDR3 sequence is CASSVGPSGDQPQHF. The CDR3 DNA reads as TGTGCCAGCAGCGTAGGCCCCTCTGGAGATCAGCCCCAGCATTTT.

The genes are TRBV15 and TRBJ2-1, with 7 bases identical to TRBD1. This CDR3 is 14 amino acids long. The V gene end was trimmed by 1 base and the J gene end by 3 bases; junction bases not matched to a gene: 0. In germline, CDR1 is LNHNV, CDR2 YYDKDF (reference sequence). The CDR3 DNA follows: TGTGCCACCAGCAGAGGACAGGGCTACAATGAGCAGTTCTTC. Encoded protein: CATSRGQGYNEQFF. Full variable domain (remainder filled in from reference TRBV15 and TRBJ2-1): DAMVIQNPRYQVTQFGKPVTLSCSQTLNHNVMYWYQQKSSQAPKLLFHYYDKDFNNEADTPDNFQSRRPNTSFCFLDIRSPGLGDTAMYLCATSRGQGYNEQFFGPGTRLTVL.

This sequence joins TRBV19 and TRBJ1-2, with 7 bases lining up with TRBD1. V trimming: 5 bases; J trimming: 0 bases; junction bases outside the gene matches: 3. Germline CDR1 LNHDA, CDR2 SQIVND (reference sequence). The CDR3 is 14 residues long. In DNA form, the CDR3 reads TGTGCCAGTAGTCCTGGGACAGCTAACTATGGCTACACCTTC. This translates into CASSPGTANYGYTF.

For the CDR3, the DNA is TGTGCCAGCAGCTTAGCCAGGGACACCGGGGAGCTGTTTTTT. Translating it yields CASSLARDTGELFF. The V call is TRBV7-2, the J call TRBJ2-2; TRBD1 might be the D (5 bases). CDR1 SGHTA and CDR2 FQGNSA come from the germline V gene. The CDR3 totals 14 residues. Trimming removed 0 bases from V and 3 bases from J, with 5 bases in between.

The V call is TRBV5-5, the J call TRBJ1-1, with a tentative D call TRBD1 (6 bases). V lost 4 bases to trimming and J lost 1 base, with 14 bases between them. The CDR3 runs 15 residues. The germline CDR1 and CDR2 sequences are SGHKS and YYEKEE (reference sequence). For the CDR3, the DNA is TGTGCCAGCAGCAAATCCTGGGGACAGAACACTGAAGCTTTCTTT. Residues: CASSKSWGQNTEAFF.

The genes are TRBV7-6 and TRBJ2-3, with D perhaps TRBD1 (6 bases). The CDR3 spans 15 residues. Germline CDR1 is SGHVS and CDR2 is FNYEAQ. Between the trimmed V and J ends, which lost 5 bases and 0 bases, there was a span of 12 bases. CDR3 in amino acids: CASSRRTDSTDTQYF. The CDR3 nucleotides are TGTGCCAGCAGCCGGCGGACAGACAGCACAGATACGCAGTATTTT.

The gene calls are TRBV12-3 or TRBV12-4 and TRBJ2-7; TRBD1 matches 7 bases. This CDR3 spans 12 amino acids. Trimming took 5 bases from V and 6 from J; bases not matched to a gene: 4. In DNA, the CDR3 is TGTGCCAGCAGTCCTAACAGGGGCGAGCAGTACTTC. It codes for CASSPNRGEQYF.

The chain links TRBV7-2 to TRBJ1-5; D uncertain. Trimming took off 1 base at V and 1 base at J, with 11 bases between the two ends. The length of the CDR3 is 16 residues. Germline CDR1 is SGHTA and CDR2 is FQGNSA. CDR3 region: CASSLDAAGSNQPQHF. The CDR3, as DNA: TGTGCCAGCAGCTTAGATGCGGCCGGGAGCAATCAGCCCCAGCATTTT.

In its sample, this clone was seen once. The rearrangement links TRBV7-2 to TRBJ1-1; perhaps TRBD1 as D (5 bases). The CDR3 is 14 amino acids. Trimming removed 6 bases at V and 5 bases at J, with 16 bases between. The V gene's germline CDR1 is SGHTA and CDR2 FQGNSA. Here the CDR3 DNA reads TGTGCCAGCAGTTTCACCCCGCAGGGTACTGAAGCTTTCTTT. This translates into CASSFTPQGTEAFF.

This chain's CDR3 is CASSLGEESYGYTF. CDR3 bases: TGTGCCAGCAGCTTAGGCGAAGAGTCTTATGGCTACACCTTC. The rearrangement joins TRBV7-9 to TRBJ1-2; no clear D gene. This CDR3 comprises 14 residues. V lost 1 base and J lost 5, with 11 bases in between. Germline V gene lookup returns CDR1 SEHNR and CDR2 FQNEAQ (reference sequence).

The gene calls are TRBV2 and TRBJ2-7; 7 nucleotides agree with TRBD2. Germline loops: CDR1 SNHLY, CDR2 FYNNEI. V lost 3 bases to trimming and J lost 1 base; unmatched junction nucleotides: 3. The CDR3 is made up of 14 amino acids. For the CDR3, the DNA is TGTGCCAGCAGTGAGATGGGACTATCCTACGAGCAGTACTTC. This sequence encodes CASSEMGLSYEQYF.

The chain couples TRBV4-2 to TRBJ2-3, with 10 nucleotides matching TRBD2. Per germline, CDR1 LGHNA and CDR2 YNFKEQ. The CDR3 totals 15 residues. V lost 5 bases and J lost 7; bases outside the gene matches: 9. Here the CDR3 DNA reads TGTGCCAGCAGCTCCAGCGGGGGGGCCTTAAATACGCAGTATTTT. Translation gives CASSSSGGALNTQYF.

J is TRBJ1-1 and V is TRBV19; 10 positions agree with TRBD1. The germline gives CDR1 LNHDA, CDR2 SQIVND (reference sequence). The CDR3 is made up of 15 amino acids. V lost 5 bases, J lost 4 bases, and 7 bases stayed unmatched. The CDR3 spells CASSPGTGDTTEAFF. CDR3 nucleotide sequence: TGTGCCAGTAGTCCAGGGACAGGGGACACCACTGAAGCTTTCTTT.

In this sample, this clone turned up a few times. V gene TRBV7-2 combines with J gene TRBJ1-1; maybe TRBD1 (5 bases). Germline V lookup: CDR1 SGHTA, CDR2 FQGNSA. The CDR3 is 14 residues long. Trimming cost V 3 bases and J 1 base, with 9 bases left between them. CDR3 loop: CASSFSRANTEAFF. CDR3 sequence (DNA): TGTGCCAGCAGCTTCAGCAGGGCGAACACTGAAGCTTTCTTT.

This clone was detected once. This chain uses TRBV16 with TRBJ1-5, with 9 bases aligning to TRBD1. Germline V gives CDR1 KGHSY, CDR2 FQNENV. This CDR3 region has 15 residues. The J segment lost 0 bases and the V segment lost 3 bases, leaving 0 bases of the junction unmatched. CDR3 protein: CASSQTGGSNQPQHF. Here the CDR3 DNA reads TGTGCCAGCAGCCAGACAGGGGGTAGCAATCAGCCCCAGCATTTT.

The genes are TRBV19 and TRBJ2-5, with D perhaps TRBD2 (6 bases). Trimming cost V 2 bases and J 1 base, with 20 bases left between them. CDR3 length: 18 amino acids. CDR1 and CDR2 (germline): LNHDA, SQIVND (reference sequence). CDR3 DNA: TGTGCCAGTAGTATATTAGCTCCGGGACTTAAAGCCCAAGAGACCCAGTACTTC. It yields the protein CASSILAPGLKAQETQYF.

The chain is built from TRBV27 and TRBJ1-2; no firm D call. The V gene's germline CDR1 is MNHEY and CDR2 SMNVEV (reference sequence). The ends were cut back, 8 bases at V and 2 bases at J, with 18 bases in the middle. The CDR3 contains 15 residues. CDR3 coding DNA: TGTGCCAGCTCCCCGTCGGCGGGAGACAACTATGGCTACACCTTC. Its protein product is CASSPSAGDNYGYTF.